The 3 T cell receptor beta chains below all came from one sample that was sequenced in a study of blood T cell repertoires in COVID-19 (TCRdb year 2020). The method behind the library was the immunoSEQ multiplex PCR assay. TCRdb retrieved this table from immuneACCESS and kept in-frame rearrangements only. Not all clones are present; in checked studies, unresolved V genes account for under half, and no reason is known for the remainder. The table for this sample lists 17,000 or so clones; 90% to 95% of them were counted only once. Of the sample, 6% to 8.5% is held by the ten largest clones. The sample taken for sequencing was peripheral blood. These receptors were collected from a human donor in a cohort sampled during active COVID-19.

The chain couples TRBV30 to TRBJ2-7; 11 nucleotides match TRBD1. The germline V gene has CDR1 GTSNPN and CDR2 SVGIG (reference sequence). With V trimmed by 4 bases and J by 2 bases, 22 bases remained unmatched. The CDR3 covers 20 residues. The CDR3 DNA sequence: TGTGCCTGGAACCCCTGGAAGTCCGGACAGGGGGCCAATGAGGCCTACGAGCAGTACTTC. This gives the protein CAWNPWKSGQGANEAYEQYF.

The chain couples TRBV30 to TRBJ2-2; 9 bases map to TRBD2. There are 15 residues in the CDR3. The junction had 6 bases not matched to a gene; V was cut back by 5 bases and J by 2 bases. Germline CDR1 GTSNPN, CDR2 SVGIG (reference sequence). The CDR3 DNA reads as TGTGCCTGGGTTAAGCGGGGGGTCAACACCGGGGAGCTGTTTTTT. Protein: CAWVKRGVNTGELFF. The full variable domain, in which reference TRBV30 and TRBJ2-2 provide the parts outside the CDR3, is SQTIHQWPATLVQPVGSPLSLECTVEGTSNPNLYWYRQAAGRGLQLLFYSVGIGQISSEVPQNLSASRPQDRQFILSSKKLLLSDSGFYLCAWVKRGVNTGELFFGEGSRLTVL.

The rearrangement joins TRBV5-1 to TRBJ1-1; D is undetermined. Per germline, CDR1 SGHRS and CDR2 YFSETQ. V was pared by 4 bases and J by 1 base, with 14 bases between. The CDR3 loop spans 15 amino acids. CDR3 nucleotide sequence: TGCGCCAGCAGCGAGAGGGTTGGCGAGAACACTGAAGCTTTCTTT. The encoded protein is CASSERVGENTEAFF.